Sequencing of this T cell receptor beta chain was carried out in a study of CD8+CD57+ T cells in acquired aplastic anemia. Study information: Read counts for CD4+ cells (from healthy donors) averaged around 10 million.

This clonotype was observed a handful of times. The junction had 12 bases not matched to a gene; V was cut back by 6 bases and J by 4 bases. CDR3 length equals 16 residues. Genomic DNA, serving as template, underwent TCR beta VDJ and CDR3 profiling. TCRdb ran MiXCR on the reads and lists one entry per CDR3 protein. The sample records a few hundred thousand distinct CDR3 sequences, roughly 35% being singletons. J is TRBJ2-3 and V is TRBV12-3 or TRBV12-4; 8 nucleotides agree with TRBD2. The sequence came from a human donor in good health, serving as a control. Sequencing input: sorted CD4+, CD8+, or CD8+CD57+ T cells (not recorded which) from PBMCs. As DNA, the CDR3 is TGTGCCAGCAGCAAACTAGCGGAAAATCGTCCAGATACGCAGTATTTT. It yields the protein CASSKLAENRPDTQYF.